The clone carrying this T cell receptor (beta chain) has just a few counts. Its antigen is not known. A clone one base away is much larger, so this may be a read error. The data derive from a study of tumor-infiltrating lymphocytes in glioblastoma multiforme. Multiple V-beta primers and a C-beta primer amplified TCRB from RNA. TCRB-specific cDNA synthesis used roughly 0.55 ug of total RNA. No unique molecular identifiers were described for these TCRB libraries. Each CDR3 protein gets one entry after TCRdb re-called the multiplex PCR reads with MiXCR. Of under 35,000 distinct CDR3 sequences in the sample, approximately 66% are singletons; the top ten hold 33%. Germline CDR1 is DFQATT and CDR2 is SNEGSKA (reference sequence). The length of the CDR3 is 13 residues. Overall study findings and caveats: TCR plus mutation findings rest on a single glioblastoma patient. No surface-marker sorting into functional T cell subtypes was done.

The receptor comes from a male donor with glioblastoma. Source material: brain tumor tissue. V and J are TRBV20-1 and TRBJ1-4; TRBD1 agrees at 9 bases. In DNA form, the CDR3 reads TGCAGCGCCCCACAGGGGGCTCATGAAGAACTGTTTTTT. This translates into CSAPQGAHEELFF.